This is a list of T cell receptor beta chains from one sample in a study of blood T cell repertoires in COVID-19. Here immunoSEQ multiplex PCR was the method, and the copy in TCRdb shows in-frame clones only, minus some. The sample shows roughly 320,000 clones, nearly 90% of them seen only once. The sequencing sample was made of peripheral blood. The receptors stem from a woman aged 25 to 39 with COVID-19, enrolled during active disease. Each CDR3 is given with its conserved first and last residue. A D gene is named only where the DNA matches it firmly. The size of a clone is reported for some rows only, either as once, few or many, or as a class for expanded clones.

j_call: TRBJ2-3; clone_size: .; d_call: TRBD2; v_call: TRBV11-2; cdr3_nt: TGTGCCAGCAGGACAAAACCTAGCGGCCCAGATACGCAGTATTTT; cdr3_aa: CASRTKPSGPDTQYF
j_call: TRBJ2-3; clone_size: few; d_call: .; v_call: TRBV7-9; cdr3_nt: TGTGCCAGCAGCCACCCGGCAGATACGCAGTATTTT; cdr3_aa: CASSHPADTQYF
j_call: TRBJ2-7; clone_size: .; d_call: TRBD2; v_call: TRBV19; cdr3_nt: TGTGCCAGTAGCCGTGGGACTAGCGGGGGTGAAGAGCAGTACTTC; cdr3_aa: CASSRGTSGGEEQYF
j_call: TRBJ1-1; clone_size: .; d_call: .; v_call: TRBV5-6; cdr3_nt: TGTGCCAGCAGCTTGTTTTACAGTAACACTGAAGCTTTCTTT; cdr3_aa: CASSLFYSNTEAFF
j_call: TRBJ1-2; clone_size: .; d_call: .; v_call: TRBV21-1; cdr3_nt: TGTGCCAGCAGCGCAAGACAGGAGTGTGGCTACACCTTC; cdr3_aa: CASSARQECGYTF
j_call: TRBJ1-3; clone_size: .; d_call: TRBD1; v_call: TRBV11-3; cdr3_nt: TGTGCCAGCAGTTCATGGACAGGGGCCGTTAACACCATATATTTT; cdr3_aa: CASSSWTGAVNTIYF
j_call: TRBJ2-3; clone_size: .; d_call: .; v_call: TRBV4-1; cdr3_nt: TGCGCCAGCAGCCAAGACAGGTTTCCGACAGATACGCAGTATTTT; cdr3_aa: CASSQDRFPTDTQYF
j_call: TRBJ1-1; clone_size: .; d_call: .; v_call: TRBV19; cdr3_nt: TGTGCCAGTAGTATAGGGAGCACTGAAGCTTTCTTT; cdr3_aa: CASSIGSTEAFF
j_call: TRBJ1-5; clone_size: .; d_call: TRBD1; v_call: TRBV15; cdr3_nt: TGTGCCACCAGCTCCGGACAGGGCGTCGGAGAGCCCCAGCATTTT; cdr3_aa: CATSSGQGVGEPQHF
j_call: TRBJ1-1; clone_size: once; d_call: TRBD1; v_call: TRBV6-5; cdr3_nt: TGTGCCAGCACAAGTCCCGGGACAGGGTCTGAAGCTTTCTTT; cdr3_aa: CASTSPGTGSEAFF
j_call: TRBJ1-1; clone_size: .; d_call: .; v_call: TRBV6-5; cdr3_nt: TGTGCCAGCAGTAACCCCGGTATCATGAACACTGAAGCTTTCTTT; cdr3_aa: CASSNPGIMNTEAFF
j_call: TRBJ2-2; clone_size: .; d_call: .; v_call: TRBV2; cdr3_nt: TGTGCCAGCAGTCCTAGGACAATGAACACCGGGGAGCTGTTTTTT; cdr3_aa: CASSPRTMNTGELFF
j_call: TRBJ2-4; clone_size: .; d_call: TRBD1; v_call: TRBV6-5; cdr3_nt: TGTGCCAGCAGTAGTGACAGGGCGAAAAAAAACATTCAGTACTTC; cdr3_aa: CASSSDRAKKNIQYF
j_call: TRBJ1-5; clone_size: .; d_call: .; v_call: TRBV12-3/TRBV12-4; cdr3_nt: TGTGCCAGCAGTTTTGGCAGGTGGCAGCCCCAGCATTTT; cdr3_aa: CASSFGRWQPQHF
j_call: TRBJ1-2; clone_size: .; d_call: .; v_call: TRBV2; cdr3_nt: TGTGCCGTCGGAGGGGAGATCATCTATGGCTACACCTTC; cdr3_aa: CAVGGEIIYGYTF
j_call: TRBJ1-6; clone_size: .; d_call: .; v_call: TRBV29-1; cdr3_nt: TGCAGCGTAGGGGAAAGTAATTCACCCCTCCACTTT; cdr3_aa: CSVGESNSPLHF
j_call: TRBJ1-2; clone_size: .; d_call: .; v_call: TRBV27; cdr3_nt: TGTGCCAGCTCCTGGCGGGGGGGGAACTATGGCTACACCTTC; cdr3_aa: CASSWRGGNYGYTF
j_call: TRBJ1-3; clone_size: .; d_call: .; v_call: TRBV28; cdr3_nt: TGTGCCAGCATCCTGCCCCTCGGGGGGGGCAAGAGCTCTGGAAACACCATATATTTT; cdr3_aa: CASILPLGGGKSSGNTIYF
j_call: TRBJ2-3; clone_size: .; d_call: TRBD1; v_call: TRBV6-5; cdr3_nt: TGTGCCAGCAGGGTACAGGGGATTATTCCAGATACGCAGTATTTT; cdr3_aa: CASRVQGIIPDTQYF
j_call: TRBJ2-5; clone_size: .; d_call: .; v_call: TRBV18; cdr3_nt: TGTGCCAGCTCACCGCTCAGGGCGGGGAGACAAGAGACCCAGTACTTC; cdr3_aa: CASSPLRAGRQETQYF
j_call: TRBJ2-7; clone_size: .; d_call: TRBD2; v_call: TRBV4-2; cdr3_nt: TGTGCCAGCAGCCAAGACGCGGGGGGCTCCTACGAGCAGTACTTC; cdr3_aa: CASSQDAGGSYEQYF
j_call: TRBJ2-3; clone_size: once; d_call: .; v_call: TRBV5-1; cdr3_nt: TGCGCCAGCAGCCTTCTAGGACAGAGGGGTGATACGCAGTATTTT; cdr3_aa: CASSLLGQRGDTQYF